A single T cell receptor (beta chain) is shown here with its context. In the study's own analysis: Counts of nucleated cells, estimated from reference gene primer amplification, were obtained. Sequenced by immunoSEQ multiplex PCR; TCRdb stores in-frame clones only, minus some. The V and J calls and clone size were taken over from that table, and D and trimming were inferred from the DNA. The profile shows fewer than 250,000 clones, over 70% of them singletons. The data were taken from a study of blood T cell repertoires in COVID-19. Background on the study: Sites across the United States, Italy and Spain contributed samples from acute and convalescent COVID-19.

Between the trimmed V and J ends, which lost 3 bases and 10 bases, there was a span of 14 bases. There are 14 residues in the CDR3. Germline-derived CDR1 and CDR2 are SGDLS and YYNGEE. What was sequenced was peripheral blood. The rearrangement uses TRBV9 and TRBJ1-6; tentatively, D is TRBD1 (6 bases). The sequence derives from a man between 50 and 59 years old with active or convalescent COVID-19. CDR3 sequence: CASSGGHELSPLHF. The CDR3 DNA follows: TGTGCCAGCAGCGGGGGACACGAGCTATCACCCCTCCACTTT.